Following are 23 T cell receptor beta chains from one sample sequenced in a study of shared clonotypes between healthy human individuals. The data were produced by immunoSEQ multiplex PCR, yet TCRdb's version contains in-frame clones alone and is incomplete. Seen here are approximately 500,000 clones, 79% observed once, and the top ten hold about an eighth. Sequenced input: PBMCs. These receptors originate from a woman aged 40 to 49 in good health. Some clones in this sample may be carry-over from other donors' samples.

This rearrangement joins TRBV6-1 to TRBJ1-4; possible D gene TRBD1, 5 bases. V dropped 3 bases and J dropped 2 bases, with 10 bases sitting between them. In germline, CDR1 is MNHNS, CDR2 SASEGT. CDR3 length: 15 residues. The CDR3 region has the DNA TGTGCCAGCAGTGATCAGGGACTGACTAATGAAAAACTGTTTTTT. This codes for CASSDQGLTNEKLFF.

This clone showed up many times. The rearrangement links TRBV28 to TRBJ2-3; D remains ambiguous. V lost 6 bases and J 0 bases, leaving 16 bases between the germline ends. The CDR3 has 16 residues. Germline CDR1 MDHEN, CDR2 SYDVKM. CDR3 DNA: TGTGCCAGCAGCTACCTCACCAGGCGGAGCACAGATACGCAGTATTTT. The encoded protein is CASSYLTRRSTDTQYF.

In this sample, this clone turned up once. V usage is TRBV30 and J usage is TRBJ2-7; 7 bases match TRBD2. V shed 1 base and J 1 base; nucleotides not matched to a gene: 1. Germline CDR1 is GTSNPN and CDR2 is SVGIG (reference sequence). This CDR3 region has 13 residues. DNA of the CDR3: TGTGCCTGGAGTGGGGGACTATCCTACGAGCAGTACTTC. It encodes CAWSGGLSYEQYF.

The table lists this clone with many counts. The CDR3 DNA follows: TGCGCCAGCAGTCTAGCGGGAGTAGAGACCCAGTACTTC. Amino acid sequence: CASSLAGVETQYF. The chain recombines TRBV10-2 with TRBJ2-5; 10 bases fit TRBD2. J was trimmed by 4 bases and V by 5 bases; bases with no gene match: 1. Per germline, CDR1 WSHSY and CDR2 SAAADI. The CDR3 extends over 13 amino acids.

This clone has a count of ten or more. The chain couples TRBV7-9 to TRBJ2-5; 9 nucleotides align to TRBD1. CDR3 length: 15 residues. The J segment lost 5 bases and the V segment lost 5 bases, leaving 9 bases of the junction unmatched. The germline V gene encodes CDR1 SEHNR and CDR2 FQNEAQ (reference sequence). CDR3 DNA: TGTGCCAGCAGCCCACGGGACAGGGCCGGGGAGACCCAGTACTTC. This translates into CASSPRDRAGETQYF.

The V call is TRBV6-1, the J call TRBJ2-1; no firm D call. From germline, CDR1 is MNHNS and CDR2 SASEGT. CDR3 length: 14 residues. V lost 6 bases and J lost 5, with 14 bases in between. This CDR3 is CASRMAEADNEQFF. CDR3 nucleotide sequence: TGTGCCAGCAGAATGGCCGAAGCTGACAATGAGCAGTTCTTC.

V and J are TRBV18 and TRBJ2-5, with D unclear. CDR3 length equals 13 residues. V gave up 1 base and J gave up 1 base, with 4 bases separating them. Germline CDR1 is KGHSH and CDR2 is LQKENI. CDR3 region: CASSPQSQETQYF. As DNA, the CDR3 is TGTGCCAGCTCACCACAATCCCAAGAGACCCAGTACTTC. The whole variable domain, remainder taken from reference TRBV18 and TRBJ2-5, is NAGVMQNPRHLVRRRGQEARLRCSPMKGHSHVYWYRQLPEEGLKFMVYLQKENIIDESGMPKERFSAEFPKEGPSILRIQQVVRGDSAAYFCASSPQSQETQYFGPGTRLLVL.

The CDR3 protein is CASSDVYQPQHF. CDR3 bases: TGTGCCAGCAGTGATGTGTATCAGCCCCAGCATTTT. This chain connects TRBV2 to TRBJ1-5; D is unresolved. CDR1 and CDR2 from the germline V gene are SNHLY and FYNNEI. Trimming removed 3 bases from V and 5 bases from J, with 5 bases in between. The length of the CDR3 is 12 residues.

The chain joins TRBV7-2 to TRBJ1-6; D is possibly TRBD1 (6 bases). Deletions cut 4 bases from V and 7 bases from J, with 14 bases between. Germline-derived CDR1 and CDR2 are SGHTA and FQGNSA. The CDR3 is 15 residues long. The CDR3 region is CASSSEGGRNSPLHF. The DNA for the CDR3 is TGTGCCAGCAGCTCAGAAGGGGGTCGGAATTCACCCCTCCACTTT.

This chain joins TRBV7-2 and TRBJ1-5; D call uncertain. The length of the CDR3 is 12 residues. Germline V gene lookup returns CDR1 SGHTA and CDR2 FQGNSA. Trimming removed 1 base at V and 6 bases at J, with 4 bases between. The CDR3 region is CASSLEAQPQHF. CDR3 DNA: TGTGCCAGCAGCTTAGAAGCTCAGCCCCAGCATTTT.

In nucleotides, the CDR3 is TGTGCCAGCAGCAACCGGGACGGCTCCTACGAGCAGTACTTC. Encoded protein: CASSNRDGSYEQYF. The chain carries TRBV7-9 and TRBJ2-7; D possibly matches TRBD1 or TRBD2 (5 bases each). The CDR3 totals 14 residues. Trimming stripped 5 bases from V and 0 bases from J, with 11 bases between. In germline, CDR1 is SEHNR, CDR2 FQNEAQ (reference sequence).

The J gene is TRBJ2-7, the V gene TRBV11-2; 8 bases align to TRBD1. CDR1 is SGHAT and CDR2 is FQNNGV in the germline V gene. The CDR3 extends over 12 amino acids. The ends lost 5 bases at V and 3 bases at J; junction bases unmatched: 0. The CDR3 spells CASSTGGYEQYF. CDR3 nucleotide sequence: TGTGCCAGCAGCACAGGGGGCTACGAGCAGTACTTC.

This clone appeared a few times. CDR3 loop: CASSIGGLARNEQFF. The CDR3 region has the DNA TGTGCCAGTAGTATAGGGGGACTAGCGCGTAATGAGCAGTTCTTC. The chain couples TRBV19 to TRBJ2-1; 10 nucleotides align to TRBD2. The CDR3 runs to 15 residues. After removal of 1 base from V and 7 bases from J, the junction contained 4 bases not matched to a gene. Germline loops: CDR1 LNHDA, CDR2 SQIVND (reference sequence).

The chain recombines TRBV28 with TRBJ1-2; TRBD1 aligns across 8 bases. The length of the CDR3 is 15 residues. J was trimmed by 2 bases and V by 6 bases; bases with no gene match: 8. CDR1 and CDR2 (germline): MDHEN, SYDVKM. CDR3: CASSRDRGSNYGYTF. The DNA for the CDR3 is TGTGCCAGCAGCCGCGACAGGGGTTCAAACTATGGCTACACCTTC.

The chain links TRBV6-6 to TRBJ2-7; TRBD1 agrees at 10 bases. Germline V gene data show CDR1 as MNHNY and CDR2 as SVGAGI (reference sequence). With V trimmed by 2 bases and J by 2 bases, 6 bases remained unmatched. The CDR3 is 16 residues long. CDR3 sequence: CASSYPAGTGAYEQYF. CDR3 coding DNA: TGTGCCAGCAGTTACCCCGCCGGGACAGGGGCCTACGAGCAGTACTTC.

This chain connects TRBV18 to TRBJ2-2; 7 nucleotides align to TRBD1. The CDR3 runs 13 residues. The germline CDR1 and CDR2 sequences are KGHSH and LQKENI. The J segment lost 5 bases and the V segment lost 5 bases, leaving 2 bases of the junction unmatched. The CDR3 coding sequence is TGTGCCAGCTCAGGGGACAGAACCGGGGAGCTGTTTTTT. Protein product: CASSGDRTGELFF.

V usage is TRBV27 and J usage is TRBJ2-5; 11 nucleotides align to TRBD1. CDR3 length: 14 residues. From germline, CDR1 is MNHEY and CDR2 SMNVEV (reference sequence). V was pared by 4 bases and J by 5 bases, with 3 bases of the junction left unmatched. The CDR3 sequence is CASSSWDRGETQYF. Written as DNA, the CDR3 is TGTGCCAGCAGTTCCTGGGACAGGGGGGAGACCCAGTACTTC.

V gene TRBV19 combines with J gene TRBJ1-1; D uncertain. CDR1 and CDR2 from the germline V gene are LNHDA and SQIVND (reference sequence). Between the trimmed V and J ends, which lost 1 base and 4 bases, there was a span of 19 bases. The CDR3 is 17 amino acids. The CDR3 nucleotides read TGTGCCAGTAGTATAGTCGCGGGCGCCCTTGTTGGCACTGAAGCTTTCTTT. This codes for CASSIVAGALVGTEAFF.

This clone came up once. The chain's CDR3 is CASSQVSALPSTDTQYF. DNA for the CDR3: TGTGCCAGCAGCCAGGTTTCAGCCTTACCAAGCACAGATACGCAGTATTTT. V is TRBV7-9 and J is TRBJ2-3; no definite D call. The germline V gene has CDR1 SEHNR and CDR2 FQNEAQ (reference sequence). Deletions cut 5 bases from V and 0 bases from J, with 18 bases between. The CDR3 runs 17 residues.

This clone appeared a single time. The gene calls are TRBV19 and TRBJ1-2; tentative D call: TRBD1 (6 bases). Trimming took 4 bases from V and 2 from J, leaving 14 bases between them. Germline values: CDR1 LNHDA, CDR2 SQIVND (reference sequence). This CDR3 comprises 15 residues. The CDR3, as DNA: TGTGCCAGTAGTACTACAGGGTTCGCGAACTATGGCTACACCTTC. This sequence encodes CASSTTGFANYGYTF.

This rearrangement joins TRBV25-1 to TRBJ1-1, with D unresolved. CDR1 is MGHDK and CDR2 is SYGVNS in the germline V gene. The CDR3 has 15 residues. V lost 8 bases and J lost 0, with 16 bases in between. CDR3 in amino acids: CASSAYYSMNTEAFF. CDR3 DNA sequence: TGTGCCAGCTCAGCCTACTACAGCATGAACACTGAAGCTTTCTTT.

V is TRBV7-9 and J is TRBJ1-2; D remains ambiguous. Deletions cut 0 bases from V and 3 bases from J, with 20 bases between. CDR3 length equals 18 residues. Per germline, CDR1 SEHNR and CDR2 FQNEAQ (reference sequence). CDR3 nucleotide sequence: TGTGCCAGCAGCTTAGCGCGGGGTCCCGGCCAGGCGGACTATGGCTACACCTTC. This translates into CASSLARGPGQADYGYTF.

The chain links TRBV7-7 to TRBJ2-1; a weak D match, TRBD2 (6 bases). Germline CDR1 reads SSHAT; CDR2 reads FNYEAQ (reference sequence). This CDR3 comprises 15 residues. Trimming pared 5 bases from V and 4 bases from J, leaving 15 bases between. The CDR3 nucleotides are TGTGCCAGCAGCAAGCGGGTGGGGAGTTACAATGAGCAGTTCTTC. As protein: CASSKRVGSYNEQFF.